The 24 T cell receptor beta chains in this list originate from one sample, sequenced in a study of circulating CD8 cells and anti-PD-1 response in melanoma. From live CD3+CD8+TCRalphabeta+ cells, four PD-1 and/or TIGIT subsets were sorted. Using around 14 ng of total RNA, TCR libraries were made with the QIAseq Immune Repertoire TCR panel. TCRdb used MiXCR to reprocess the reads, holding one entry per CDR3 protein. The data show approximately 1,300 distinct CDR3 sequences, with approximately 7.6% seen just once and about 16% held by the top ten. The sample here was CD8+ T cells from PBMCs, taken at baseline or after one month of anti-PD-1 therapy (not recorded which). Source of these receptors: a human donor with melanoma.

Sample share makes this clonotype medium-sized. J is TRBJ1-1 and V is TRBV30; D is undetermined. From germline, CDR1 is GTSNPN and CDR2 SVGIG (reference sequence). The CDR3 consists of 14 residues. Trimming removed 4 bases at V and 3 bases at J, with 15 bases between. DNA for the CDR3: TGTGCCTGGACCTCCGCAGGCCGGGACACTGAAGCTTTCTTT. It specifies CAWTSAGRDTEAFF.

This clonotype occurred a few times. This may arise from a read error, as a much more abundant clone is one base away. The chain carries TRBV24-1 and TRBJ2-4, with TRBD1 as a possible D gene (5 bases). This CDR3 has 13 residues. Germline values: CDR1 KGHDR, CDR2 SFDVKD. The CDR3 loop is CTTSDPQGSIQYF. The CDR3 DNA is TGTACCACCAGTGATCCGCAGGGAAGCATTCAGTACTTC.

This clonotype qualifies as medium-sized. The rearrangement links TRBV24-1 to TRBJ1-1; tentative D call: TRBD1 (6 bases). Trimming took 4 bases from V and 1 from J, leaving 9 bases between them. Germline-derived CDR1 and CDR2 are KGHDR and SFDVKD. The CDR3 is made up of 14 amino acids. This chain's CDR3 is CATSEAQGNTEAFF. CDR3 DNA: TGTGCCACCAGTGAGGCACAGGGGAACACTGAAGCTTTCTTT.

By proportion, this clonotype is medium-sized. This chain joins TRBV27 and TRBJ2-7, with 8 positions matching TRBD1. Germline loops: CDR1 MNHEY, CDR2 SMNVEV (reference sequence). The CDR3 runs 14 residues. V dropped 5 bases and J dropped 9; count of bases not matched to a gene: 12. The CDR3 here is CASSHNRGLAWQYF. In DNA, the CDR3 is TGTGCCAGCAGTCATAACAGGGGGTTAGCTTGGCAGTACTTC.

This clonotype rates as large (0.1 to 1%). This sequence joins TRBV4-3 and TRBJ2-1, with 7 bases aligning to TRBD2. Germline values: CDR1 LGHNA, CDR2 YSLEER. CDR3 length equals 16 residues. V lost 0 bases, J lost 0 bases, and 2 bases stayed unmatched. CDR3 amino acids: CASSQDAGDSYNEQFF. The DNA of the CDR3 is TGCGCCAGCAGCCAAGATGCGGGGGACTCCTACAATGAGCAGTTCTTC.

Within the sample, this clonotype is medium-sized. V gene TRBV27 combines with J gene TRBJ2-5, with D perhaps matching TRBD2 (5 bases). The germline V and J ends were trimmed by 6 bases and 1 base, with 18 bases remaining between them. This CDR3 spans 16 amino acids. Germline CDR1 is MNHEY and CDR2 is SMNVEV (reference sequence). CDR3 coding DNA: TGTGCCAGCAGCCCTGTAAGCGGCCGCATCCAAGAGACCCAGTACTTC. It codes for CASSPVSGRIQETQYF.

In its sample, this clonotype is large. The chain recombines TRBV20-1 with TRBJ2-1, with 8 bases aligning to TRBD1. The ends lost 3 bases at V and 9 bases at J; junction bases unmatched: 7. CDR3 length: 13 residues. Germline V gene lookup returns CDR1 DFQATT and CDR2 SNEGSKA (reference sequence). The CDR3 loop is CSARSQGEREQFF. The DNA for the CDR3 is TGCAGTGCTAGGTCACAGGGGGAGCGTGAGCAGTTCTTC.

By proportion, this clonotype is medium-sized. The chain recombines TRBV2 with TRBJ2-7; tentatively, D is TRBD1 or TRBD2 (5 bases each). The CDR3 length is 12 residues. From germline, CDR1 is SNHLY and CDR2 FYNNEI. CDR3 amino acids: CAGGVSIYEQYF. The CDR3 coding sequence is TGTGCTGGGGGAGTATCCATCTACGAGCAGTACTTC.

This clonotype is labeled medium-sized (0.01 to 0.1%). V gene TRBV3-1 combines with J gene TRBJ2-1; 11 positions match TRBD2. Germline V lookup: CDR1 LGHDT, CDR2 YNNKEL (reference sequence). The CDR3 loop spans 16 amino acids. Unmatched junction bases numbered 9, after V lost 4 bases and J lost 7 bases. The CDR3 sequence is CASSLIAGGIGNEQFF. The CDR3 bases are TGTGCCAGCAGCCTTATAGCGGGGGGGATAGGGAATGAGCAGTTCTTC.

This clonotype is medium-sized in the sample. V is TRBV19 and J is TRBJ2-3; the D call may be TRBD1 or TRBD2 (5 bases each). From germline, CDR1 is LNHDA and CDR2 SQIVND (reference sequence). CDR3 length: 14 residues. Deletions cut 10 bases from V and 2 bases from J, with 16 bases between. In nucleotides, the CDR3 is TGTGCCATTTCGTCGGGACCTACCACAGATACGCAGTATTTT. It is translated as CAISSGPTTDTQYF.

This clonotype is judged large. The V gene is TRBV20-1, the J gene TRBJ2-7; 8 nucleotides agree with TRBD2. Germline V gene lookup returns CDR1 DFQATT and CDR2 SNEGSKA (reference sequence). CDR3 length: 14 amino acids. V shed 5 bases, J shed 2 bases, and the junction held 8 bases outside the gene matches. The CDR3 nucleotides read TGCAGTGCTGGAAAGCTAGCGGGCGCCTACGAGCAGTACTTC. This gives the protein CSAGKLAGAYEQYF.

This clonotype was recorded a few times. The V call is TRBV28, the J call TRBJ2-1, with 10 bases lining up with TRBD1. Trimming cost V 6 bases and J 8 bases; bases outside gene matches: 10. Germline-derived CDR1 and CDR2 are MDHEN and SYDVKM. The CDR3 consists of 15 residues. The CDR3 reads CASRSGTGAYDEQFF. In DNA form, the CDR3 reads TGTGCCAGCAGATCCGGGACAGGGGCTTACGATGAGCAGTTCTTC.

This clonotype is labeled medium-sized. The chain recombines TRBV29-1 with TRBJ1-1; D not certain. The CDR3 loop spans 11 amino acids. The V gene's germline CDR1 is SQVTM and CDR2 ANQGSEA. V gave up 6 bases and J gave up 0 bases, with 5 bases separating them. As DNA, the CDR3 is TGCAGCGTCGGGATGAACACTGAAGCTTTCTTT. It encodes CSVGMNTEAFF.

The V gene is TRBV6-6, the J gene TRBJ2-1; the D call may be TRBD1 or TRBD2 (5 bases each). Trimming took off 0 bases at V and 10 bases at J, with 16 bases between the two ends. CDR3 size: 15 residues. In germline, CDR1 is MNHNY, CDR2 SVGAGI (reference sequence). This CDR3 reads CASSYSRQRANEQFF. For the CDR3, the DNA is TGTGCCAGCAGTTACTCCCGACAGAGGGCCAACGAGCAGTTCTTC.

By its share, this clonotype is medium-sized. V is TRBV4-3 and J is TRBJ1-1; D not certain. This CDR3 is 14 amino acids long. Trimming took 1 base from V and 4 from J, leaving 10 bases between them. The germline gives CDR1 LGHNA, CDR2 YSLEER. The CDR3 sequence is CASSQGEGSTEAFF. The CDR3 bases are TGCGCCAGCAGCCAAGGGGAAGGGAGCACTGAAGCTTTCTTT.

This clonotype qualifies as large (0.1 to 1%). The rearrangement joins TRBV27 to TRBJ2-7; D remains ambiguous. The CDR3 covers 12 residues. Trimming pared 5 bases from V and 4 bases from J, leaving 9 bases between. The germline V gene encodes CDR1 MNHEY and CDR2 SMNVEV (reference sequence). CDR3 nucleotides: TGTGCCAGCAGTCCCTCGGCTTACGAGCAGTACTTC. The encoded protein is CASSPSAYEQYF.

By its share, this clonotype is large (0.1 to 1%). The CDR3 DNA reads as TGTGCCAGCAGTTACGAGGACACCGGGGAGCTGTTTTTT. Its translation is CASSYEDTGELFF. The chain carries TRBV6-5 and TRBJ2-2, with no clear D. The V gene's germline CDR1 is MNHEY and CDR2 SVGAGI. V shed 2 bases and J shed 3 bases, with 4 bases lying between them. The CDR3 runs 13 residues.

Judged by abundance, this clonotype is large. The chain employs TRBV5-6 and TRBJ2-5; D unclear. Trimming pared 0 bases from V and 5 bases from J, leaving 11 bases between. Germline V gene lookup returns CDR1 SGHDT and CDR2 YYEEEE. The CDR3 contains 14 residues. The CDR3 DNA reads TGTGCCAGCAGCTTGGAGCTTAGCTTGGAGACCCAGTACTTC. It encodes CASSLELSLETQYF.

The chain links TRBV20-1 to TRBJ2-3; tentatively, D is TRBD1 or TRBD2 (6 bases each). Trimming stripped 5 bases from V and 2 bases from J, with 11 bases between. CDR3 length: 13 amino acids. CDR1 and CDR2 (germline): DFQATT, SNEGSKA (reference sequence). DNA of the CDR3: TGCAGTGCTGGGGGGCCGATCACAGATACGCAGTATTTT. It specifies CSAGGPITDTQYF.

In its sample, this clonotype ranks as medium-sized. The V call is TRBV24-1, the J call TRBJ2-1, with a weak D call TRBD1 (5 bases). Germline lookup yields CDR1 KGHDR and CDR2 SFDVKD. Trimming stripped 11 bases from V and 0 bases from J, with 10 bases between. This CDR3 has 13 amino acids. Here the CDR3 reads CAIRDSSYNEQFF. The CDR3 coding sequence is TGTGCCATCCGAGACAGCTCCTACAATGAGCAGTTCTTC.

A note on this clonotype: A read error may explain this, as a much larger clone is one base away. CDR3 sequence reads: CASSSSVELFF. CDR3 coding DNA: TGTGCCAGCAGCTCGTCGGTAGAGCTGTTTTTT. The rearrangement links TRBV28 to TRBJ2-2; D is unresolved. CDR1 and CDR2 (germline): MDHEN, SYDVKM. The CDR3 totals 11 residues. The ends were cut back, 6 bases at V and 11 bases at J, with 10 bases in the middle. The full variable domain, in which reference TRBV28 and TRBJ2-2 provide the parts outside the CDR3, is DVKVTQSSRYLVKRTGEKVFLECVQDMDHENMFWYRQDPGLGLRLIYFSYDVKMKEKGDIPEGYSVSREKKERFSLILESASTNQTSMYLCASSSSVELFFGEGSRLTVL.

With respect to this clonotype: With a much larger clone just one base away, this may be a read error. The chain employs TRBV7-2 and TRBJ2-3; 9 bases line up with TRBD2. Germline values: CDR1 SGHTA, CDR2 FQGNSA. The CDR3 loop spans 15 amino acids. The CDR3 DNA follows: TGTGCCAGCAGGCCAGCAGCGGGGGGCACAGATACGCCGTATTTT. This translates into CASRPAAGGTDTPYF.

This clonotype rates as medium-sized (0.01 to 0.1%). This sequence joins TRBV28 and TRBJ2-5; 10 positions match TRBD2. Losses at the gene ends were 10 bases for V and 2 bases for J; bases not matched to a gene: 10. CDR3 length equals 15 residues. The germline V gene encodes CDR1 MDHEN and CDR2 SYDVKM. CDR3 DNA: TGTGCCACCAAGTGGACTAGCGGCTTTCAAGAGACCCAGTACTTC. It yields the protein CATKWTSGFQETQYF.

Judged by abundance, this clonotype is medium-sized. Here the CDR3 reads CSVRDPGHGTSGANVLTF. CDR3 sequence (DNA): TGCAGCGTCCGAGATCCGGGACACGGCACCTCTGGGGCCAACGTCCTGACTTTC. The chain uses TRBV29-1 and TRBJ2-6; a weak D match, TRBD1 (6 bases). In germline, CDR1 is SQVTM, CDR2 ANQGSEA. The length of the CDR3 is 18 residues. Trimming stripped 6 bases from V and 0 bases from J, with 21 bases between.